Listed below are T cell receptor beta chains from one sample, sequenced in a study of cytomegalovirus exposure and HLA in healthy donors. Profiling relied on immunoSEQ multiplex PCR, and the TCRdb table lists in-frame clones only, not all of them. The table lists 220,000 or so clones, 65% to 85% of them singletons. Source material: PBMCs. These TCRs come from a woman aged 25 to 39 in good health and CMV-seropositive. The CDR3 runs from the conserved cysteine through the conserved F or W. The order of the fields is clone size, V gene, D gene, J gene, CDR3 protein, CDR3 DNA. D genes are given only for firm matches. Rows give clone size only sometimes, using once, few, many, or a class for an expanded clone.

abundance: once; v_gene: TRBV11-2; d_gene: .; j_gene: TRBJ1-4; CDR3aa: CASSSRAREKLFF; CDR3nt: TGTGCCAGCAGCTCGCGGGCAAGGGAAAAACTGTTTTTT
abundance: .; v_gene: TRBV4-2; d_gene: .; j_gene: TRBJ1-5; CDR3aa: CASSQDLSQPQHF; CDR3nt: TGTGCCAGCAGCCAAGACCTAAGTCAGCCCCAGCATTTT
abundance: .; v_gene: TRBV30; d_gene: .; j_gene: TRBJ1-4; CDR3aa: CAWSPGGRTEKLFF; CDR3nt: TGTGCCTGGAGTCCCGGGGGGAGGACTGAAAAACTGTTTTTT
abundance: few; v_gene: TRBV18; d_gene: .; j_gene: TRBJ1-2; CDR3aa: CASSPEAGAGGYTF; CDR3nt: TGTGCCAGCTCACCGGAAGCGGGGGCAGGGGGCTACACCTTC
abundance: .; v_gene: TRBV28; d_gene: .; j_gene: TRBJ2-2; CDR3aa: CASSWSVGTNTGELFF; CDR3nt: TGTGCCAGCAGTTGGAGCGTCGGGACGAACACCGGGGAGCTGTTTTTT
abundance: .; v_gene: TRBV4-3; d_gene: .; j_gene: TRBJ1-5; CDR3aa: CASSQDRYSNQPQHF; CDR3nt: TGCGCCAGCAGCCAAGATCGTTACAGCAATCAGCCCCAGCATTTT
abundance: .; v_gene: TRBV7-9; d_gene: .; j_gene: TRBJ1-5; CDR3aa: CASSSPGLLGPQHF; CDR3nt: TGTGCCAGCAGCTCGCCGGGACTTCTTGGTCCCCAGCATTTT
abundance: .; v_gene: TRBV7-9; d_gene: .; j_gene: TRBJ1-1; CDR3aa: CASSLLRDMEAFF; CDR3nt: TGTGCCAGCAGCTTACTCCGGGACATGGAAGCTTTCTTT
abundance: .; v_gene: TRBV7-9; d_gene: TRBD2; j_gene: TRBJ2-1; CDR3aa: CASSPRASGSGNEQFF; CDR3nt: TGTGCCAGCAGCCCCCGGGCTAGCGGGAGCGGGAATGAGCAGTTCTTC
abundance: .; v_gene: TRBV5-1; d_gene: .; j_gene: TRBJ2-7; CDR3aa: CASSLDTWGEQYF; CDR3nt: TGCGCCAGCAGCTTGGACACCTGGGGTGAGCAGTACTTC
abundance: .; v_gene: TRBV5-6; d_gene: TRBD1; j_gene: TRBJ1-2; CDR3aa: CASSIADRLRVYGYTF; CDR3nt: TGTGCCAGCAGCATAGCGGACAGGCTCCGAGTCTATGGCTACACCTTC
abundance: .; v_gene: TRBV7-3; d_gene: .; j_gene: TRBJ2-7; CDR3aa: CASSLQGPPYEQYF; CDR3nt: TGTGCCAGCAGCTTACAGGGACCGCCCTACGAGCAGTACTTC
abundance: many; v_gene: TRBV5-6; d_gene: .; j_gene: TRBJ2-6; CDR3aa: CASSLERIAGANVLTF; CDR3nt: TGTGCCAGCAGCTTGGAGCGGATAGCGGGGGCCAACGTCCTGACTTTC